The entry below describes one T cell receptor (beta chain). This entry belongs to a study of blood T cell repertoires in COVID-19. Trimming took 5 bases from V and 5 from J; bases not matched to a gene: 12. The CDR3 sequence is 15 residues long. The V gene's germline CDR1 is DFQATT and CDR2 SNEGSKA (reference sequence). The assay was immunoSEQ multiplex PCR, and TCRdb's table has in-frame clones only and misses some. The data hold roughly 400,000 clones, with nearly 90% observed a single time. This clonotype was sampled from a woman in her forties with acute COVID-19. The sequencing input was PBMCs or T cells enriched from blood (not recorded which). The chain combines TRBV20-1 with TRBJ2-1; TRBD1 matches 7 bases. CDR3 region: CSAGELRTGDNEQFF. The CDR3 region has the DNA TGCAGTGCTGGTGAACTCCGGACAGGAGACAATGAGCAGTTCTTC.